The entry below gives a single TCR beta chain sequence along with its context. This sample is drawn from a study of cytotoxic CD8 clonotypes in ibrutinib-treated CLL. TCRdb's table, derived via immunoSEQ multiplex PCR, lists solely in-frame clones and lacks some. The sample has roughly 70,000 clones; 80% are singletons. The CDR3 has 12 residues. Germline lookup yields CDR1 GTSNPN and CDR2 SVGIG (reference sequence). Trimming shortened V by 4 bases and J by 3 bases, and 4 bases separated the two germline ends. This chain links TRBV30 with TRBJ1-6; no firm D call. The sequenced sample was PBMCs, obtained at disease progression, from a patient treated with ibrutinib. This clonotype was sampled from a human donor with chronic lymphocytic leukemia. For the CDR3, the DNA is TGTGCCTGGAACTTCTATAATTCACCCCTCCACTTT. The encoded protein is CAWNFYNSPLHF.